This TCR beta chain came from a study of monozygotic twins with inflammatory bowel disease. TCRdb reprocessed the 5' RACE reads and reports one entry per CDR3 protein, with no DNA. The sample includes about 380,000 distinct CDR3 sequences. The CDR3 totals 15 residues. Sequencing input: blood. The TCR was taken from a human donor with ulcerative colitis or Crohn's disease, or a healthy co-twin of an affected twin (not recorded which). The V call is TRBV12-3 or TRBV12-4, the J call TRBJ1-1; as DNA is missing, the TRBD1 call by TCRdb cannot be tested. CDR3 sequence reads: CASSFVYRAKTEAFF.